This TCR beta chain was sequenced in a study of beta chain features in type 1 diabetes. Study-level findings and limits: A moderate, significant TCRB CDR3 shortening appeared in type 1 diabetes across four CD4+ subsets.

Reverse transcribing all isolated RNA meant expressed TCRB transcripts were sequenced. Clones were read by immunoSEQ multiplex PCR, and TCRdb kept only the in-frame ones, dropping some. Here the sample spans about 390,000 clones, over 8.5% being singletons. Sorting of CD4+ naive, central memory, regulatory and stem cell-like memory cells was performed via CD45RO/CCR7/CD25/CD127/CD95/CD27. The J segment lost 9 bases and the V segment lost 3 bases, leaving 11 bases of the junction unmatched. The length of the CDR3 is 15 residues. CDR1 KGHSH and CDR2 LQKENI come from the germline V gene. About this clone itself: The target antigen is unknown.

Material for sequencing was central memory CD4+ T cells from blood. This sequence was found in a man aged 25 to 40 with type 1 diabetes. The chain employs TRBV18 and TRBJ2-1; 7 bases are a match to TRBD1. The CDR3 nucleotides read TGTGCCAGCTCACCCTTTGGACAGGAAGCCGGTGAGCAGTTCTTC. It is translated as CASSPFGQEAGEQFF.